The T cell receptor beta chain described here comes from a study of T cell responses to AZD1222 COVID-19 vaccine. V lost 0 bases and J 0 bases, leaving 15 bases between the germline ends. This CDR3 spans 18 amino acids. The germline V gene has CDR1 LGHNA and CDR2 YSLEER. Profiling relied on immunoSEQ multiplex PCR, and the TCRdb table lists in-frame clones only, not all of them. The table lists around 120,000 clones, about 88% of them singletons. Sample: peripheral blood, taken 28 days after the second AZD1222 dose. The sequence derives from an adult who received the AZD1222 COVID-19 vaccine. The chain has TRBV4-3 and TRBJ1-5; TRBD1 might be the D (6 bases). The CDR3 protein is CASSQDSPGAHSNQPQHF. CDR3 DNA: TGCGCCAGCAGCCAAGATTCGCCAGGGGCCCATAGCAATCAGCCCCAGCATTTT.